The 12 T cell receptor beta chains in this list originate from one sample, sequenced in a study of identical twins. TCRdb reprocessed the 5' RACE reads with MiXCR, giving one entry per CDR3 protein. In the table there are approximately 94,000 distinct CDR3 sequences, 5.5% to 7% of which are singletons. Sequencing was done on a sample of memory T cells sorted from blood. The receptors stem from a woman in her forties or fifties in good health.

This chain joins TRBV29-1 and TRBJ1-4, with D possibly being TRBD1 (5 bases). The CDR3 is made up of 14 amino acids. Germline V gene data show CDR1 as SQVTM and CDR2 as ANQGSEA. Between the trimmed V and J ends, which lost 3 bases and 8 bases, there was a span of 16 bases. The chain's CDR3 is CSVENMGWGEKLFF. CDR3 DNA sequence: TGCAGCGTTGAGAACATGGGATGGGGGGAAAAACTGTTTTTT.

This clonotype was seen repeatedly, ten times or more. V usage is TRBV9 and J usage is TRBJ2-1; D not resolved. In germline, CDR1 is SGDLS, CDR2 YYNGEE. Trimming removed 0 bases at V and 9 bases at J, with 10 bases between. The CDR3 extends over 13 amino acids. The chain's CDR3 is CASSVVLGVEQFF. The CDR3 coding sequence is TGTGCCAGCAGCGTAGTTCTAGGTGTTGAGCAGTTCTTC.

The chain carries TRBV6-1 and TRBJ2-7; TRBD1 matches 9 bases. The germline gives CDR1 MNHNS, CDR2 SASEGT. The CDR3 sequence is 16 residues long. Trimming took 6 bases from V and 1 from J; bases not matched to a gene: 10. The CDR3: CASRGTGTTISYEQYF. For the CDR3, the DNA is TGTGCCAGCAGAGGGACAGGGACTACCATTTCCTACGAGCAGTACTTC.

This clonotype was picked up many times. This rearrangement joins TRBV27 to TRBJ1-5; 10 nucleotides match TRBD1. The ends lost 6 bases at V and 4 bases at J; junction bases unmatched: 6. The CDR3 is made up of 15 amino acids. CDR1 and CDR2 from the germline V gene are MNHEY and SMNVEV (reference sequence). The CDR3 spells CASRQGQGRNQPQHF. CDR3 nucleotides: TGTGCCAGCAGGCAGGGACAGGGGAGGAATCAGCCCCAGCATTTT.

Many counts were recorded for this clonotype. The chain uses TRBV7-9 and TRBJ2-3, with 10 bases lining up with TRBD1. Looked up from germline, CDR1 is SEHNR and CDR2 is FQNEAQ (reference sequence). J lost 4 bases, V lost 5 bases, and 9 bases had no gene match. The CDR3 has 16 residues. The DNA for the CDR3 is TGTGCCAGCAGCCCCGGAAAGGACAGGGGGGCAGATACGCAGTATTTT. Amino acid sequence: CASSPGKDRGADTQYF.

This clonotype was recorded many times. This chain connects TRBV12-3 or TRBV12-4 to TRBJ2-2, with a weak D call TRBD2 (5 bases). The V gene lost 2 bases and the J gene lost 4 bases, with 8 bases spanning the gap. The CDR3 runs to 14 residues. As DNA, the CDR3 is TGTGCCAGCAGTTTACTCGGAGGCACCGGGGAGCTGTTTTTT. Its translation: CASSLLGGTGELFF.

This clonotype appeared many times. The chain combines TRBV7-9 with TRBJ1-5; possibly TRBD1 for D (5 bases). V lost 6 bases to trimming and J lost 0 bases, with 9 bases between them. Germline CDR1 and CDR2: SEHNR and FQNEAQ (reference sequence). The CDR3 is 14 amino acids. The CDR3 DNA reads TGTGCCAGCAGTTCCGACAGTAGCAATCAGCCCCAGCATTTT. It encodes CASSSDSSNQPQHF.

Ten or more counts support this clonotype. A much larger clone sits a single nucleotide away, making a read error possible. The chain recombines TRBV5-1 with TRBJ2-3, with TRBD2 matching over 8 bases. Looked up from germline, CDR1 is SGHRS and CDR2 is YFSETQ. The CDR3 totals 16 residues. Germline trimming cut 0 bases from V and 0 bases from J; bases unmatched to any gene: 3. CDR3 residues: CASSLEASGSTDTQYF. CDR3 nucleotide sequence: TGCGCCAGCAGCTTGGAGGCTAGCGGGAGCACAGATACGCAGTATTTT.

This clonotype was observed many times. This chain joins TRBV3-1 and TRBJ1-1; tentatively, D is TRBD1 (6 bases). Looked up from germline, CDR1 is LGHDT and CDR2 is YNNKEL (reference sequence). This CDR3 has 16 amino acids. Trimming cost V 3 bases and J 0 bases, with 14 bases left between them. The CDR3 spells CASSHDSGGLNTEAFF. In DNA, the CDR3 is TGTGCCAGCAGCCACGACAGTGGGGGCCTGAACACTGAAGCTTTCTTT.

This clonotype was detected a few times. The chain joins TRBV6-1 to TRBJ2-7; D unclear. The CDR3 consists of 13 residues. Germline V gene data show CDR1 as MNHNS and CDR2 as SASEGT. V was trimmed by 2 bases and J by 6 bases, leaving 11 bases between them. In DNA, the CDR3 is TGTGCCAGCAGTGAACTTGAATCTAGCGAGCAGTACGTC. Protein product: CASSELESSEQYV.

Of note for this clonotype: An end of the junction differs from the germline gene, which may be a read error. The rearrangement uses TRBV9 and TRBJ2-2; D perhaps matches TRBD2 (6 bases). From germline, CDR1 is SGDLS and CDR2 YYNGEE. The CDR3 consists of 15 residues. CDR3 residues: CASSGGRAITGGLFF. The CDR3 DNA sequence: TGTGCCAGCAGCGGAGGGCGGGCGATCACCGGGGGGCTGTTTTTT.

This chain uses TRBV20-1 with TRBJ2-1, with 14 bases aligning to TRBD2. V shed 5 bases, J shed 6 bases, and the junction held 18 bases outside the gene matches. The V gene's germline CDR1 is DFQATT and CDR2 SNEGSKA (reference sequence). The CDR3 loop spans 19 amino acids. CDR3 bases: TGCAGTGCTCCCAAAGGGGGACTAGCGGGAGAACGCGGTGCCAATGAGCAGTTCTTC. Residues: CSAPKGGLAGERGANEQFF.